The 10 T cell receptor beta chains presented below share a single source sample, sequenced in a study of T-cell reconstitution after alpha-beta-depleted transplantation in children. The TCRbeta library was prepared with unique molecular identifiers. TCRdb fed the PCR reads into MiXCR, producing one record per CDR3 protein. Here the sample spans 380,000 or so distinct CDR3 sequences, roughly 14% being singletons. The starting material was PBMCs, obtained from the stem cell graft. Every receptor here comes from a human donor who donated a stem cell graft to a child with Fanconi anemia.

J is TRBJ1-2 and V is TRBV5-4; D unclear. Germline CDR1 SGHNT, CDR2 YYREEE (reference sequence). The CDR3 spans 15 residues. Trimming took 0 bases from V and 0 from J, leaving 9 bases between them. The CDR3 sequence is CASSLAEGPNYGYTF. In DNA, the CDR3 is TGTGCCAGCAGCTTGGCCGAAGGTCCTAACTATGGCTACACCTTC.

This clonotype was recorded many times. The V call is TRBV20-1, the J call TRBJ2-5, with D possibly being TRBD1 (6 bases). The CDR3 runs to 14 residues. Trimming stripped 5 bases from V and 5 bases from J, with 18 bases between. The germline gives CDR1 DFQATT, CDR2 SNEGSKA (reference sequence). CDR3 sequence reads: CSAPLRGGSETQYF. The CDR3 bases are TGCAGTGCTCCCCTCAGGGGTGGGTCTGAGACCCAGTACTTC.

J is TRBJ1-1 and V is TRBV7-8; D not certain. V lost 5 bases, J lost 5 bases, and 15 bases lay in between. The CDR3 is 14 amino acids. CDR1 is SGHVS and CDR2 is FQNEAQ in the germline V gene. CDR3 loop: CASSPDGVETEAFF. The CDR3 DNA sequence: TGTGCCAGCAGCCCAGACGGTGTTGAGACTGAAGCTTTCTTT.

The chain is built from TRBV6-5 and TRBJ2-7; a weak D match, TRBD1 (5 bases). The V gene's germline CDR1 is MNHEY and CDR2 SVGAGI. This CDR3 has 14 amino acids. V shed 0 bases and J shed 9 bases, with 15 bases lying between them. The CDR3 DNA is TGTGCCAGCAGTTACTCGATGCAGGGATCCCGGCAGTACTTC. Translated: CASSYSMQGSRQYF.

This clonotype was seen more than once but under ten times. The chain recombines TRBV12-3 or TRBV12-4 with TRBJ1-3; 12 positions match TRBD1. This CDR3 has 16 amino acids. J was trimmed by 7 bases and V by 6 bases; bases with no gene match: 10. The CDR3 nucleotides read TGTGCCAGCAGCCCACCACCGGGACAGGGGGCGAACACCATATATTTT. Translating gives CASSPPPGQGANTIYF.

This sequence joins TRBV12-3 or TRBV12-4 and TRBJ1-2; a weak D match, TRBD1 (5 bases). V dropped 5 bases and J dropped 8 bases, with 9 bases sitting between them. The CDR3 extends over 11 amino acids. CDR3 in DNA: TGTGCCAGCAGTGCAGGGCAAGGCTACACCTTC. It specifies CASSAGQGYTF.

This clonotype was seen a few times. CDR3 nucleotides: TGCGCCAGCAGCCCGGTAGCGGGGGGCATCGAAGAGACCCAGTACTTC. The encoded protein is CASSPVAGGIEETQYF. The chain employs TRBV5-1 and TRBJ2-5; 10 bases are shared with TRBD2. The CDR3 is made up of 16 amino acids. V dropped 4 bases and J dropped 3; count of bases not matched to a gene: 9. Looked up from germline, CDR1 is SGHRS and CDR2 is YFSETQ. The full variable domain, completed using reference TRBV5-1 and TRBJ2-5, is KAGVTQTPRYLIKTRGQQVTLSCSPISGHRSVSWYQQTPGQGLQFLFEYFSETQRNKGNFPGRFSGRQFSNSRSEMNVSTLELGDSALYLCASSPVAGGIEETQYFGPGTRLLVL.

This sequence joins TRBV2 and TRBJ2-3; weak D call: TRBD1 (6 bases). The germline V and J ends were trimmed by 5 bases and 4 bases, with 13 bases remaining between them. CDR1 SNHLY and CDR2 FYNNEI come from the germline V gene. This CDR3 is 14 amino acids long. The DNA for the CDR3 is TGTGCCAGCAGTTCACAGGGTTCCGCAGATACGCAGTATTTT. Translated, it gives CASSSQGSADTQYF.

This clonotype was observed many times. This chain links TRBV24-1 with TRBJ2-1, with D unresolved. This CDR3 has 11 amino acids. The V end lost 4 bases, the J end lost 8 bases, and 5 bases lay between the germline ends. Germline CDR1 is KGHDR and CDR2 is SFDVKD. The CDR3 nucleotides read TGTGCCACCAGTGACCTCTATGAGCAGTTCTTC. Residues: CATSDLYEQFF.

This clonotype was found a few times. The chain couples TRBV5-1 to TRBJ2-7; 7 bases match TRBD1. This CDR3 is 14 amino acids long. V trimming: 0 bases; J trimming: 5 bases; junction bases outside the gene matches: 5. Per germline, CDR1 SGHRS and CDR2 YFSETQ. CDR3 DNA sequence: TGCGCCAGCAGCTTGGAAGGGGGCGGCGACGAGCAGTACGTC. Translation: CASSLEGGGDEQYV.